This TCR beta chain came from a study of blood T cell repertoires in COVID-19. Study in general: Acute and convalescent COVID-19 samples came from the United States, Italy and Spain. Nucleic acid was either cDNA or gDNA, and it came from T cells, B-cell-depleted T cells, or PBMCs.

TCRdb's table, derived via immunoSEQ multiplex PCR, lists solely in-frame clones and lacks some. The data show about 270,000 clones, around 82% seen once. The CDR3 runs 14 residues. Germline V lookup: CDR1 ENHRY, CDR2 SYGVKD. Trimming pared 0 bases from V and 4 bases from J, leaving 6 bases between. The V call is TRBV10-3, the J call TRBJ2-2; no reliable D call. The sequencing input was peripheral blood. The receptor's source is an elderly man with acute or convalescent COVID-19. For the CDR3, the DNA is TGTGCCATCAGTGAGTCAGAGTCCACCGGGGAGCTGTTTTTT. Its protein is CAISESESTGELFF.